A single TCR beta chain is shown here with its context. The target of this receptor is not known. No quality values exist for individual bases; no much larger clone is one base distant. The data belong to a study of blood T cell repertoires in COVID-19 (dated by TCRdb to between 2020 and 2021). Notes on the research overall: Samples from collaborators originated in the United States, Italy and Spain and spanned both the acute and convalescent phases of COVID-19. The material from the prospective study consisted of cDNA or gDNA derived from T cells, B-cell-depleted T cells, or PBMCs. Subjects who had been exposed to COVID-19, were actively infected with it, or had recovered from it provided the deeply sampled blood TCRbeta repertoires that made up the dataset. The repertoires were released in a freely available public database meant as a resource for research on the immune response to SARS-CoV-2. Samples were obtained from the ongoing ImmuneRACE study (first 160 participants) and from over 1,000 subjects provided by 6 global collaborators. A de-identified subject ID, COVID-19 status, age in years and sex were almost always included in the sample metadata. Where available, HLA class I and class II types were obtained from metadata supplied by the sample provider rather than from assay-based typing. Here is what the overall study found, with its caveats: The amount of clinical and demographic metadata varied by source and participant and was provided uncurated.

The collaborating institutions used their own protocols to collect whole blood in K2EDTA tubes. Collaborator samples were shipped for TCRbeta analysis as frozen whole blood, isolated PBMCs, or DNA extracted from either sample type. TCRbeta CDR3 regions were amplified from genomic DNA using the immunoSEQ Assay, a bias-controlled multiplex PCR. Under the source paper's analysis protocol: The number of nucleated cells in each sample was estimated by amplification of reference gene primers within the assay. Sequence reads were collapsed and filtered to measure the absolute abundance of every unique TCRbeta CDR3 rearrangement. For each sample, productive Simpson clonality was calculated by taking the square root of Simpson's diversity index across productive rearrangements. As stored in TCRdb, this immuneACCESS dataset retains in-frame rearrangements with V and J assigned. A fraction of the clones does not appear; measured against another copy, unresolved V genes explain less than half of the discrepancy, and the remainder lacks a known reason. From that table come the V and J calls and clone size; the DNA was used to work out D and trimming. Across this sample there are about 250,000 clones, with 85% to 90% seen only once. 1.3% to 1.5% of the sample is in the top ten clones.

The V end gives up 0 bases and the J end 4 bases, leaving 4 bases in the junction not matched to a gene. CDR1 SGHKS and CDR2 YYEKEE were looked up in the germline V gene (reference sequence). Spanning cysteine to phenylalanine, the CDR3 consists of 15 amino acids. Of the read, only the CDR3 DNA is kept; its 45 bases are in frame from base 1. Material for sequencing was peripheral blood. The sequence was obtained from an elderly man with acute or convalescent COVID-19. The receptor chain draws on TRBV5-5 and TRBJ1-2; TRBD1 aligns with 9 central bases. This receptor carries the CDR3 CASSLAGTGIYGYTF. The DNA sequence is TGTGCCAGCAGCTTGGCCGGGACAGGGATCTATGGCTACACCTTC.